This T cell receptor beta chain was found in a study of CD8+ T cells in alopecia areata (dated by TCRdb to 2017 to 2018). With respect to the entire study: The treated patients, all with moderate-to-severe alopecia areata, were enrolled in an open-label pilot trial of oral tofacitinib given at 5 to 10 mg twice daily. immunoSEQ multiplex PCR using 35 Vbeta forward primers and 13 Jbeta reverse primers was used to amplify TCRbeta CDR3 regions. To study T cell clonal expansion in alopecia areata, the researchers applied high-throughput TCRbeta sequencing to both the C3H/HeJ mouse model and human patients. The RNA source kit depended on sample type: the PAXgene miRNA kit for fixed scalp, the miRNeasy kit for PBMCs, and the RNeasy kit for mouse skin. Tofacitinib was administered for 6 to 18 months, and 6 months of follow-up off drug were then conducted to assess delayed response and recurrence. Scalp tissue and sorted CD4+ and CD8+ peripheral blood T cells from patchy and totalis/universalis alopecia areata patients and from healthy controls were covered by human TCRbeta sequencing. Disease severity in treated patients was measured with the SALT score, which quantifies the percentage of affected scalp surface area. Patients on tofacitinib were biopsied at baseline and after 4 and 24 weeks of treatment, and several of the patients also had a later scalp biopsy. Scalp clonality was compared across normal scalp (n=4), patchy alopecia areata scalp (n=8), and alopecia totalis/universalis scalp (n=8). Findings and caveats that apply to the study as a whole: TCR sequences shared between patients were less clear than in mice, possibly partly because of HLA diversity in the patient population. Because the treated cohort was small and included a single nonresponder, larger studies are needed to assess links between baseline CD8+ expansion and response. Lesional scalp, especially in alopecia totalis/universalis, showed higher clonality and more expanded CD8+ clones than normal scalp, suggesting antigenic drive. Tofacitinib significantly decreased scalp clonality and the number of expanded CD8+ clones among the top 100 scalp clones. During tofacitinib treatment, many expanded lesional clones remained in scalp and blood, and this persistence may partly explain relapse after treatment is stopped. Scalp TCR repertoire analysis is complicated because resident alphabeta T cells in normal human skin are also sequenced, whereas mouse skin is dominated by gammadelta T cells.

Concerning this clone: Its antigen is still unknown. Per-base qualities were not stored, and no clone one base away is much larger.

Trimming at the junction amounts to 0 bases on V and 4 bases on J, and the germline ends lie 13 bases apart. According to the germline V gene, CDR1 reads SGHRS and CDR2 reads YFSETQ. The CDR3, from cysteine to phenylalanine, totals 15 residues. Kept here is only the CDR3 DNA, which spans 45 bases and is read in frame from base 1. Reading the label with the study, this specimen's time point is: more than 3 weeks on oral tofacitinib. Sample treatment or condition, as interpreted from the label and publication: oral pan-JAK inhibitor, 5-10 mg twice daily. Lesional scalp punch biopsies and peripheral blood were collected from alopecia areata patients. PBMCs were isolated by density centrifugation and stained for CD3, CD4 and CD8, and CD4+ and CD8+ T cells were sorted on a FACSAria. The protocol used for the library was the immunoSEQ multiplex PCR assay. RNA was extracted from all samples and reverse transcribed into cDNA as template for TCR sequencing. SuperScript III was used for first-strand cDNA synthesis, primed with a 2:1 mix of oligo-dT and random hexamers. A synthetic immune receptor repertoire was used to gauge amplification bias, and whatever bias remained was removed computationally. As for how the authors treated the data: Raw reads were preprocessed to remove errors, and CDR3 was defined according to IMGT conventions as the region from the conserved cysteine to phenylalanine. Clonality was computed as 1 minus the Shannon entropy, with the entropy normalized by log2 of the number of productive unique TCRs. Whether each scalp clone was CD4 or CD8 was inferred by checking scalp TCRbeta sequences against the CD4 and CD8 repertoires from sorted blood. Imported from immuneACCESS, the table was reduced by TCRdb to in-frame sequences with V and J called. These copies leave out some clones; in studies compared against another copy, an unresolved V gene accounts for under half, and the cause of the remainder is not known. Clonal size and the V and J genes are those of that table, whereas D and trimming came from the DNA. This sample comprises around 190,000 clones, 55% to 70% of them detected only once. Of the sample, 0.65% to 0.7% is held by the ten largest clones.

The sample was CD4+ T cells sorted from blood, taken at week 4, from a patient treated with tofacitinib. The origin of this receptor is a human donor with alopecia areata. The rearrangement combines TRBV5-1 with TRBJ1-1; perhaps TRBD1 is the D gene, with 5 bases matching. Read as DNA, the sequence is TGCGCCAGCAGCTTGGACGGGGGGACCGTCACTGAAGCTTTCTTT. Translated, it gives CASSLDGGTVTEAFF.